Listed below are T cell receptor beta chains from one sample, sequenced in a study of immune cell composition in non-small cell lung cancer. Profiled with immunoSEQ multiplex PCR; TCRdb holds only in-frame clones, not every one. The data hold just under 6,000 clones, with 87% observed a single time. The sequenced sample was non-adjacent lung tissue. The receptors stem from a human donor with non-small cell lung cancer. Each CDR3 is given with its conserved first and last residue. D genes are given only for firm matches. Not every row has a clone size; where given, it reads once, few, many or a size class.

d_gene,v_gene,abundance,j_gene,CDR3aa,CDR3nt
NA,TRBV28,NA,TRBJ1-1,CASSAAGEGTEAFF,TGTGCCAGCAGTGCCGCGGGGGAGGGCACTGAAGCTTTCTTT
NA,TRBV6-5,NA,TRBJ1-2,CASRPEGTNYGYTF,TGTGCCAGCAGGCCCGAGGGCACTAACTATGGCTACACCTTC
NA,TRBV30,NA,TRBJ1-2,CAWSFRGGFGYTF,TGTGCCTGGAGTTTTAGGGGGGGTTTCGGCTACACCTTC
TRBD2,TRBV9,NA,TRBJ2-3,CASSGTSGIGNTQYF,TGTGCCAGCAGCGGAACTAGCGGGATAGGTAATACGCAGTATTTT
NA,TRBV7-6,NA,TRBJ2-7,CASSLNYGGQKSDEQYF,TGTGCCAGCAGCTTAAATTATGGCGGGCAAAAGTCAGACGAGCAGTACTTC
NA,TRBV6-6,NA,TRBJ1-5,CASMAVRNGNQPQHF,TGTGCCAGCATGGCGGTACGAAACGGCAATCAGCCCCAGCATTTT
TRBD1,TRBV9,NA,TRBJ2-1,CASSIRLGQGNNEQFF,TGTGCCAGCAGCATCCGGCTAGGACAGGGGAATAATGAGCAGTTCTTC
TRBD2,TRBV7-8,NA,TRBJ2-5,CASSFGLAGGRAQETQYF,TGTGCCAGCAGCTTCGGACTAGCGGGAGGAAGGGCCCAAGAGACCCAGTACTTC
NA,TRBV6-1,once,TRBJ2-7,CASTGLYEQYF,TGTGCCAGCACGGGACTCTACGAGCAGTACTTC
NA,TRBV7-2,NA,TRBJ2-7,CASSLDGGYEQYF,TGTGCCAGCAGCTTAGATGGCGGCTACGAGCAGTACTTC
TRBD2,TRBV4-1,NA,TRBJ2-2,CASSQELAGGPGGELFF,TGCGCCAGCAGCCAAGAACTAGCGGGAGGGCCGGGCGGGGAGCTGTTTTTT
NA,TRBV10-3,NA,TRBJ2-7,CAISENGERDRLYEQYF,TGTGCCATCAGTGAGAATGGTGAGAGAGATAGATTGTACGAGCAGTACTTC
NA,TRBV7-3,NA,TRBJ2-5,CASSLSPLETQYF,TGTGCCAGCAGCTTATCCCCACTCGAGACCCAGTACTTC
NA,TRBV6-5,once,TRBJ1-4,CASSYSSRGREKLFF,TGTGCCAGCAGTTACTCATCCAGGGGCAGGGAAAAACTGTTTTTT
TRBD2,TRBV5-5,NA,TRBJ2-1,CASSLGAGRGGNEQFF,TGTGCCAGCAGCTTGGGGGCAGGGCGGGGGGGAAATGAGCAGTTCTTC
TRBD1,TRBV19,NA,TRBJ2-1,CASSWGQGTSNEQFF,TGTGCCAGTAGTTGGGGACAGGGCACATCCAATGAGCAGTTCTTC